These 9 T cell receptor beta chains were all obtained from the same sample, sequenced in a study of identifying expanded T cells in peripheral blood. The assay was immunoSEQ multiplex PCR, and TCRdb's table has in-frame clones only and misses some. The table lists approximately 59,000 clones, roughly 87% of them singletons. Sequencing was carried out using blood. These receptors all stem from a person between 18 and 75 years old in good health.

CDR3 region: CASSLNPRQVASNTEAFF. CDR3 nucleotide sequence: TGTGCCAGCAGCTTAAACCCCCGACAGGTGGCCTCGAACACTGAAGCTTTCTTT. The J gene is TRBJ1-1, the V gene TRBV7-2; TRBD1 is a possible D gene (6 bases). CDR3 length: 18 amino acids. Germline V gene lookup returns CDR1 SGHTA and CDR2 FQGNSA. The V end was cut by 2 bases, the J end by 1 base, with 20 bases between.

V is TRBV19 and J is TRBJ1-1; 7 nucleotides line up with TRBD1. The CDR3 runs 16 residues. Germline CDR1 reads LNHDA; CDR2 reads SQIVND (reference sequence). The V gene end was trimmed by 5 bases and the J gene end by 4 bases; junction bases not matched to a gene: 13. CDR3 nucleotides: TGTGCCAGTAGTGACCGACAGGGACGGGTAGGCACTGAAGCTTTCTTT. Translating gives CASSDRQGRVGTEAFF.

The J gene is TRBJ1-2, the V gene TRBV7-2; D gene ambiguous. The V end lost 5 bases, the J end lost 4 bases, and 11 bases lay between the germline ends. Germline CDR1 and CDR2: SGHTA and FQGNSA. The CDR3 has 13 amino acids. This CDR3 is CASSPGSTYGYTF. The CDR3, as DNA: TGTGCCAGCAGCCCGGGCAGTACCTATGGCTACACCTTC.

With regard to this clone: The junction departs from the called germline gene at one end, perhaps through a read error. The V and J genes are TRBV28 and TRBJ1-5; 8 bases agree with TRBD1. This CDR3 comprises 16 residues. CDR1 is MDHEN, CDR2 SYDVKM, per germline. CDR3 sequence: CASSLFLGTGYSAPLF. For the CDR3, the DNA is TGTGCCAGCAGTTTATTCTTAGGGACAGGATACTCTGCCCCCCTTTTT.

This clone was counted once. CDR3: CASSPGLAGGRYEQFF. As DNA, the CDR3 is TGTGCCAGCAGTCCGGGACTAGCGGGGGGGCGTTATGAGCAGTTCTTC. The chain is built from TRBV5-4 and TRBJ2-1; 16 bases agree with TRBD2. The CDR3 contains 16 residues. The germline V gene encodes CDR1 SGHNT and CDR2 YYREEE (reference sequence). V was clipped by 5 bases and J by 8 bases; unmatched bases: 7.

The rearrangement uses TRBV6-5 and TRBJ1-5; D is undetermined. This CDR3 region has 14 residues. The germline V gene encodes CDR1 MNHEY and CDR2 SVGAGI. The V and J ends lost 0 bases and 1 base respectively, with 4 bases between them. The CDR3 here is CASSYSWSNQPQHF. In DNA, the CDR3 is TGTGCCAGCAGTTACTCGTGGAGCAATCAGCCCCAGCATTTT.

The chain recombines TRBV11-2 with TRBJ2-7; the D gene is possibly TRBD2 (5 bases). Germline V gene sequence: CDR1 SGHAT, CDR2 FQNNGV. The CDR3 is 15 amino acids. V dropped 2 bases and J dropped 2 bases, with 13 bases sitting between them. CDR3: CASSLWAGGPYEQYF. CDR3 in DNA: TGTGCCAGCAGCTTATGGGCAGGAGGACCCTACGAGCAGTACTTC.

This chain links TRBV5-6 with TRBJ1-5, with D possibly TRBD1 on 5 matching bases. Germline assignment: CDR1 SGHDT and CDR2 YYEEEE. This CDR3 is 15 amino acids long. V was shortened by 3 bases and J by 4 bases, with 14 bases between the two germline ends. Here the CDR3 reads CASSYFNDRNQPQHF. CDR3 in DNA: TGTGCCAGCAGCTATTTCAATGACAGAAATCAGCCCCAGCATTTT.

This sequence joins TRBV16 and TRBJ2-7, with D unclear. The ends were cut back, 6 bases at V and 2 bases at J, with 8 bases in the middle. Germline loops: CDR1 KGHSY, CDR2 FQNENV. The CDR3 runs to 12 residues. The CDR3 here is CASSLFTYEQYF. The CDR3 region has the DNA TGTGCCAGCAGTCTTTTTACCTACGAGCAGTACTTC.